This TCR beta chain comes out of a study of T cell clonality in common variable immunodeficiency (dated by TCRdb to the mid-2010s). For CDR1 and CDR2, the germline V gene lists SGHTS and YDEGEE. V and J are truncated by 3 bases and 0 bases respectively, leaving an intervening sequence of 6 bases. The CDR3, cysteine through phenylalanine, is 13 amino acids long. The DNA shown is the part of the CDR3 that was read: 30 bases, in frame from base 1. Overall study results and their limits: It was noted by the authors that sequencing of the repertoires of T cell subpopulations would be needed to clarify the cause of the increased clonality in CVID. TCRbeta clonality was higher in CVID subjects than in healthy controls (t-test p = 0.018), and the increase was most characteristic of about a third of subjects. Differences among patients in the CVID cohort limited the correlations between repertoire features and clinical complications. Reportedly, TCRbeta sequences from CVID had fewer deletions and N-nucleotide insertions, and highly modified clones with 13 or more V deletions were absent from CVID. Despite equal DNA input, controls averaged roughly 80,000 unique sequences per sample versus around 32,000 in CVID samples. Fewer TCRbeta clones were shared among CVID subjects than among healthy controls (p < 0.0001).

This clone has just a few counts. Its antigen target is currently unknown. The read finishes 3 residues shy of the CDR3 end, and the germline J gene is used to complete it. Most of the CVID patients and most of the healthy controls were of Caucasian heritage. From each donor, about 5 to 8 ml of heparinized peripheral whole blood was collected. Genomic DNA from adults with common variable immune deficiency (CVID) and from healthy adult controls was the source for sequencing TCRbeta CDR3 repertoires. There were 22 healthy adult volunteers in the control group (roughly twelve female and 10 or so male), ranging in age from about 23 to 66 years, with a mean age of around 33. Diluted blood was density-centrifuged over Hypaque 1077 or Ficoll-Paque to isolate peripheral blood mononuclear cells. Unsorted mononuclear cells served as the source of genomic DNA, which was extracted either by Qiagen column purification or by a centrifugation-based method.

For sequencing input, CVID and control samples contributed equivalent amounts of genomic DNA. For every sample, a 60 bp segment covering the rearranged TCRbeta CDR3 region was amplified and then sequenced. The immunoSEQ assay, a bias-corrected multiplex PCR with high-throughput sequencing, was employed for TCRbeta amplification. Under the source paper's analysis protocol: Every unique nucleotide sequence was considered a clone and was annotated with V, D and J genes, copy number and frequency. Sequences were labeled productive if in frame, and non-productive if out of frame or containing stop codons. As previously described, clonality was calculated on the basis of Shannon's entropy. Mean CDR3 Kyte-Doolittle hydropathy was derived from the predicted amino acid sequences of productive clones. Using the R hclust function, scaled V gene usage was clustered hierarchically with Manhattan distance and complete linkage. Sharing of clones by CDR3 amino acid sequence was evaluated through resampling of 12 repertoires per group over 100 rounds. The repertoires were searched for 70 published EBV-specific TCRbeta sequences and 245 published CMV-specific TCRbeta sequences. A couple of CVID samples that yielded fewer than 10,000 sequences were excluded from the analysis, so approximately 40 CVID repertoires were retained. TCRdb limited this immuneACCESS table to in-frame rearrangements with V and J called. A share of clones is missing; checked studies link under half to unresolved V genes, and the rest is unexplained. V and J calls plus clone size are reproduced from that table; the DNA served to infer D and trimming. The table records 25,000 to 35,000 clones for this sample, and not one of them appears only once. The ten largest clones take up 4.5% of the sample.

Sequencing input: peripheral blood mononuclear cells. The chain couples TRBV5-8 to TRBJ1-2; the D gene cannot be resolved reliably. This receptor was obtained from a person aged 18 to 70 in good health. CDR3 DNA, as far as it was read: TGTGCCAGCAGCTCATCAGCTAACTATGGC. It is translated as CASSSSANYG. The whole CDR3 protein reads CASSSSANYGYTF.